A single sample is the source of the 2 T cell receptor beta chains below, sequenced in a study of early T cells in non-severe SARS-CoV-2 infection. One entry per CDR3 protein, called by TCRdb with MiXCR from the 5' RACE reads. The sample has 50,000 to 60,000 distinct CDR3 sequences; 12% are singletons. The sample was whole blood. These receptors were obtained from an adult who was a healthcare worker with PCR-confirmed SARS-CoV-2 infection or an uninfected control (not recorded which).

In its sample, this clonotype was seen a few times. The chain carries TRBV7-2 and TRBJ1-3; possible D gene TRBD1, 6 bases. Germline V gene sequence: CDR1 SGHTA, CDR2 FQGNSA. V was shortened by 5 bases and J by 1 base, with 21 bases between the two germline ends. The CDR3 length is 18 residues. CDR3 DNA sequence: TGTGCCAGCAGCCCCTTCCCCGAGGGGGTCATATCTGGAAACACCATATATTTT. This encodes CASSPFPEGVISGNTIYF.

The rearrangement links TRBV20-1 to TRBJ2-1, with TRBD1 matching over 7 bases. Unmatched junction bases numbered 6, after V lost 3 bases and J lost 4 bases. The CDR3 loop spans 14 amino acids. CDR1 DFQATT and CDR2 SNEGSKA come from the germline V gene (reference sequence). The CDR3 reads CSASTGVKYNEQFF. The CDR3 bases are TGCAGTGCTAGTACAGGGGTAAAATACAATGAGCAGTTCTTC.